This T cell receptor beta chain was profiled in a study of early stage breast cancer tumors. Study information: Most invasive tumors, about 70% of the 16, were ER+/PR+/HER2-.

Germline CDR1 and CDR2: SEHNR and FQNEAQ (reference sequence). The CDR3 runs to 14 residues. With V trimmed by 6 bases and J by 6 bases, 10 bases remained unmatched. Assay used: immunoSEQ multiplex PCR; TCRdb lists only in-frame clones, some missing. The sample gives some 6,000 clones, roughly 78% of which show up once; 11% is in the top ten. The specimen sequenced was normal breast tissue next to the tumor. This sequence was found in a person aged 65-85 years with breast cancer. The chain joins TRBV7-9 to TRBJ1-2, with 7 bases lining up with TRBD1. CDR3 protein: CASSSGTEGNGYTF. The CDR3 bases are TGTGCCAGCAGTTCCGGGACAGAAGGGAATGGCTACACCTTC.